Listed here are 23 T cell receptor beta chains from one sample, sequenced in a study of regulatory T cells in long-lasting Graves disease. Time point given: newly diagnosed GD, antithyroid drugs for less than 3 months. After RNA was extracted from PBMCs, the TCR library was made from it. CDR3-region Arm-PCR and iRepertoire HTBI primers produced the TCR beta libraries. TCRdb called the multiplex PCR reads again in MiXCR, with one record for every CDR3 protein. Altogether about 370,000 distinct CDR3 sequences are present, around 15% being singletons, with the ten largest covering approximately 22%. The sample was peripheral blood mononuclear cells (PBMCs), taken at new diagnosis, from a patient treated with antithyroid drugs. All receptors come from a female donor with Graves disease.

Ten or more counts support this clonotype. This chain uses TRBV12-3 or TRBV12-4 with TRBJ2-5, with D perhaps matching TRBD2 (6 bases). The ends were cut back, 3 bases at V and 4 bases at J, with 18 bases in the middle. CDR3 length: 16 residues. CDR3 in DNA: TGTGCCAGCAGTTTGGGTGGTCTAGCGATTTTAGAGACCCAGTACTTC. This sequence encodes CASSLGGLAILETQYF.

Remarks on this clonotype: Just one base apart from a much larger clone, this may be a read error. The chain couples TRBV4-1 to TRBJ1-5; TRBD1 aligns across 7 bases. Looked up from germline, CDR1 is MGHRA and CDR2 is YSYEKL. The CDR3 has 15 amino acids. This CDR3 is CASGQDQGVGQPQHF. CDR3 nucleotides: TGCGCCAGCGGCCAAGATCAGGGGGTCGGCCAGCCCCAGCATTTT.

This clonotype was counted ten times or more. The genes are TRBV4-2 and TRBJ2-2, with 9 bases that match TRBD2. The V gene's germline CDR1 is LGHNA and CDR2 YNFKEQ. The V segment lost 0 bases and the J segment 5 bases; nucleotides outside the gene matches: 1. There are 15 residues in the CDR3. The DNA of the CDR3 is TGTGCCAGCAGCCAAGACGCGGGGGGGACCGGGGAGCTGTTTTTT. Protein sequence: CASSQDAGGTGELFF.

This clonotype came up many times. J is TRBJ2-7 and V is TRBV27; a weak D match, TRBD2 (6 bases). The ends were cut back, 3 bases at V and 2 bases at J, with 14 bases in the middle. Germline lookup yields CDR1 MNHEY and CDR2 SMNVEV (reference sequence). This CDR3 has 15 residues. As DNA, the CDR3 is TGTGCCAGCAGTTTCCTAGCGCCCGACGCCTACGAGCAGTACTTC. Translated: CASSFLAPDAYEQYF.

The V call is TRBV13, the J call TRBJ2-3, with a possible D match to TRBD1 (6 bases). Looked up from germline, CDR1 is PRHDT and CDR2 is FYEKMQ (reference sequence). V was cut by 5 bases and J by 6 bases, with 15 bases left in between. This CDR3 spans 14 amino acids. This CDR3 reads CASSRIRQGDTQYF. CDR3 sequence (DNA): TGTGCCAGCAGCCGGATCCGGCAGGGGGATACGCAGTATTTT.

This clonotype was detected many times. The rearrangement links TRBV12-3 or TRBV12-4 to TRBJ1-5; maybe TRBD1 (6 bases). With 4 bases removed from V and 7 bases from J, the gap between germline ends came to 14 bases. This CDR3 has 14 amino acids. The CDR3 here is CASSSRTAHQPQHF. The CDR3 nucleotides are TGTGCCAGCAGTTCCCGGACAGCGCACCAGCCCCAGCATTTT.

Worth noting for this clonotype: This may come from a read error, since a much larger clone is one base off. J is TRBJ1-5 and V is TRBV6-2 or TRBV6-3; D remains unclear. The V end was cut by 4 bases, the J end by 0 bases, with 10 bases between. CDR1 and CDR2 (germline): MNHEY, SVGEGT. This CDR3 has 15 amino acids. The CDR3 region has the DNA TGTGCCAGCAGTTGCTCAAGGTTTAGCAATCAGCCCCAGCATTTT. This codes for CASSCSRFSNQPQHF.

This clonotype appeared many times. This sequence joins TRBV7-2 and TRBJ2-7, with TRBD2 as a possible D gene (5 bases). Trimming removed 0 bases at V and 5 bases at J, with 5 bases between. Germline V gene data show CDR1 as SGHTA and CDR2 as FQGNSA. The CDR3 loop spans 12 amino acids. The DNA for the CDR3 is TGTGCCAGCAGCTTAGCGGGAGACGAGCAGTACTTC. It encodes CASSLAGDEQYF.

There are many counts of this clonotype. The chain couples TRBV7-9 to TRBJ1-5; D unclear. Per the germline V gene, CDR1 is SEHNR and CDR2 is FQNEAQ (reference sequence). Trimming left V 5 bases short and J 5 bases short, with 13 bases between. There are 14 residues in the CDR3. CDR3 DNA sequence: TGTGCCAGCAGCAAGGCGGTCGTCGATCAGCCCCAGCATTTT. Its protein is CASSKAVVDQPQHF.

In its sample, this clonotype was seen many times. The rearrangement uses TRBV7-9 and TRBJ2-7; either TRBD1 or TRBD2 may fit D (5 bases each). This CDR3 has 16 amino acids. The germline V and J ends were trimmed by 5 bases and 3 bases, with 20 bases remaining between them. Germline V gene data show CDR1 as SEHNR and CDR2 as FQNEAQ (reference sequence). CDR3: CASSASVGTEIYEQYF. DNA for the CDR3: TGTGCCAGCAGCGCCAGCGTCGGGACCGAGATCTACGAGCAGTACTTC. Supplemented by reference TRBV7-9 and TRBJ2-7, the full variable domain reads DTGVSQNPRHKITKRGQNVTFRCDPISEHNRLYWYRQTLGQGPEFLTYFQNEAQLEKSRLLSDRFSAERPKGSFSTLEIQRTEQGDSAMYLCASSASVGTEIYEQYFGPGTRLTVT.

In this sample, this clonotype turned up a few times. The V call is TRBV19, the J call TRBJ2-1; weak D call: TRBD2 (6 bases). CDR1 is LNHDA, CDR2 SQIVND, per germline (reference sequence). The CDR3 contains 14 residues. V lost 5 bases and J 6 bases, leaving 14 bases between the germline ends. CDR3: CASSPPSALNEQFF. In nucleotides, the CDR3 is TGTGCCAGTAGTCCACCTAGCGCTCTCAATGAGCAGTTCTTC.

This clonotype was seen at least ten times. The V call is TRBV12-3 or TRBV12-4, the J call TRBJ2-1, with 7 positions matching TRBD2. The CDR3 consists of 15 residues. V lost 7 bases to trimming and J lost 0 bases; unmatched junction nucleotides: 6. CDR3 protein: CASTLGGPSYNEQFF. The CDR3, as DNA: TGTGCCAGCACTCTGGGAGGGCCCTCCTACAATGAGCAGTTCTTC.

In DNA form, the CDR3 reads TGCGCCAGCAGCCTTCAACCAGGGGTGAACACTGAAGCTTTCTTT. Translation gives CASSLQPGVNTEAFF. V and J are TRBV4-1 and TRBJ1-1; perhaps TRBD1 as D (6 bases). V dropped 4 bases and J dropped 0 bases, with 12 bases sitting between them. Looked up from germline, CDR1 is MGHRA and CDR2 is YSYEKL. The CDR3 length is 15 residues.

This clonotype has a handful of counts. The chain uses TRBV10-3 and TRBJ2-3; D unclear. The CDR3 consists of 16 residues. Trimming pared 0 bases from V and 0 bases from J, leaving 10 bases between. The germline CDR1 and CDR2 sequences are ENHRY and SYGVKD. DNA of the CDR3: TGTGCCATCAGTGAGTCCACGACCATCAGCACAGATACGCAGTATTTT. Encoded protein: CAISESTTISTDTQYF.

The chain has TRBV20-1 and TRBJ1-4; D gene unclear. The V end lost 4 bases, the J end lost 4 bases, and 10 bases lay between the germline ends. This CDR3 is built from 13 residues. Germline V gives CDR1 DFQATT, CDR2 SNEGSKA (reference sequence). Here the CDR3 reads CSATDGNNEKLFF. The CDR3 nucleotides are TGCAGTGCTACCGACGGGAATAATGAAAAACTGTTTTTT.

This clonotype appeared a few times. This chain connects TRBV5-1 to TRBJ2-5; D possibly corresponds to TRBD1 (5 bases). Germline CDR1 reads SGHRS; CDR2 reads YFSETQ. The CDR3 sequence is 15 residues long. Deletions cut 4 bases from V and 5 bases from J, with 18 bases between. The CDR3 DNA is TGCGCCAGCAGCAGGGCTAGGGGTTTCGCGGAGACCCAGTACTTC. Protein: CASSRARGFAETQYF.

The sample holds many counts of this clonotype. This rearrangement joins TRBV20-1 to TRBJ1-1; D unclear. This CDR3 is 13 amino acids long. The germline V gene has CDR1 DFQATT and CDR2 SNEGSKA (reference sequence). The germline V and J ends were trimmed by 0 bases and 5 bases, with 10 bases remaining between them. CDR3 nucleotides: TGCAGTGCTAGAGATGTCAGGAGGACTGAAGCTTTCTTT. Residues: CSARDVRRTEAFF.

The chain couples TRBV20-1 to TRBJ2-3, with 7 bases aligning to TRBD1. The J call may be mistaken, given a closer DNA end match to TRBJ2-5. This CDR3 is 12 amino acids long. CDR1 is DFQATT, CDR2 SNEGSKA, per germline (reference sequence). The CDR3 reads CSGTVQGETQYF. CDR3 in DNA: TGCAGCGGGACAGTCCAAGGGGAGACCCAGTACTTC.

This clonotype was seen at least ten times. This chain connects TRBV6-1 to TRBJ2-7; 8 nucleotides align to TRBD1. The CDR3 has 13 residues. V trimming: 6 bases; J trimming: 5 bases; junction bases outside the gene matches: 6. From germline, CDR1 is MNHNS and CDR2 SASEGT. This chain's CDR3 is CASRNGQGNEQYF. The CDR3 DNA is TGTGCCAGCAGAAACGGACAGGGTAACGAGCAGTACTTC.

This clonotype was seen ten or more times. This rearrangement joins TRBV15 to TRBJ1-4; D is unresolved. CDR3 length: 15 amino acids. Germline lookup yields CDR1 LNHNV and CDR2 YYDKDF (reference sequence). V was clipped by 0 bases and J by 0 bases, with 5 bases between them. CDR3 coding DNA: TGTGCCACCAGCAGAGAGGGAGCAACTAATGAAAAACTGTTTTTT. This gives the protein CATSREGATNEKLFF.

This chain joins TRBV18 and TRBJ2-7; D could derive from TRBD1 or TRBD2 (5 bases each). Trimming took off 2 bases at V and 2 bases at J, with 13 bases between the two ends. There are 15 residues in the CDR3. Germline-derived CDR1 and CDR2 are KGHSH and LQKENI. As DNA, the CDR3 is TGTGCCAGCTCACCAGAGTCCAGGGAGCCCTACGAGCAGTACTTC. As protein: CASSPESREPYEQYF. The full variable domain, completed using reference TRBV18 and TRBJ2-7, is NAGVMQNPRHLVRRRGQEARLRCSPMKGHSHVYWYRQLPEEGLKFMVYLQKENIIDESGMPKERFSAEFPKEGPSILRIQQVVRGDSAAYFCASSPESREPYEQYFGPGTRLTVT.

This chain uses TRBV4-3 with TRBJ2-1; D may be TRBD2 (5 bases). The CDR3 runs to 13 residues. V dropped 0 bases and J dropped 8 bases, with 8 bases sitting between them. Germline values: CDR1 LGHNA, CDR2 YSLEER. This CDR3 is CASSQEFSDEQFF. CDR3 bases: TGCGCCAGCAGCCAAGAGTTTAGCGATGAGCAGTTCTTC.

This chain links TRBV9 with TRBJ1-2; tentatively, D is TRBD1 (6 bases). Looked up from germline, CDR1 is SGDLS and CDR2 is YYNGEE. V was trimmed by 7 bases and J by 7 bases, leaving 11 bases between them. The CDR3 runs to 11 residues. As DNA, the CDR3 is TGTGCCAGCTCTACAGGGCCTGGCTACACCTTC. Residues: CASSTGPGYTF.